Below, 32 T cell receptor beta chains from the same sample are listed, as sequenced in a study of identical twins. TCRdb reprocessed the 5' RACE reads via MiXCR and lists one record per CDR3 protein. The sample consists of hundreds of thousands of distinct CDR3 sequences, 15% to 20% of them appearing once. A further study also used this sample, focusing on T cells expressing NK-cell markers.

The specimen sequenced was PBMCs. These receptor sequences come from a woman younger than 35 in good health.

The chain joins TRBV10-2 to TRBJ2-3; 10 nucleotides match TRBD2. Unmatched junction bases numbered 9, after V lost 4 bases and J lost 8 bases. CDR3 size: 15 residues. Germline lookup yields CDR1 WSHSY and CDR2 SAAADI. Written as DNA, the CDR3 is TGCGCCAGCAGTGTGGAGCGGGAGGGCCTAGGTACGCAGTATTTT. As protein: CASSVEREGLGTQYF.

CDR3 loop: CASSPNPSGRYEQYF. In nucleotides, the CDR3 is TGTGCCAGCAGCCCCAACCCTAGCGGGAGATACGAGCAGTACTTC. This sequence joins TRBV7-2 and TRBJ2-7; 10 bases fit TRBD2. Germline CDR1 is SGHTA and CDR2 is FQGNSA. V shed 5 bases, J shed 4 bases, and the junction held 8 bases outside the gene matches. The length of the CDR3 is 15 residues.

V gene TRBV4-3 combines with J gene TRBJ2-2, with 7 bases lining up with TRBD2. After removal of 3 bases from V and 3 bases from J, the junction contained 13 bases not matched to a gene. Germline V lookup: CDR1 LGHNA, CDR2 YSLEER. The CDR3 is 18 residues long. Here the CDR3 reads CASSQERSEGGDTGELFF. The CDR3 DNA follows: TGCGCCAGCAGCCAGGAGCGATCAGAGGGAGGGGACACCGGGGAGCTGTTTTTT.

This clonotype was observed a handful of times. The chain uses TRBV6-2 or TRBV6-3 and TRBJ2-7; the D is unclear. CDR3 length equals 15 residues. From germline, CDR1 is MNHEY and CDR2 SVGEGT. V gave up 2 bases and J gave up 2 bases, with 13 bases separating them. CDR3 region: CASSYNPSSPYEQYF. CDR3 nucleotides: TGTGCCAGCAGTTACAACCCGTCCTCGCCCTACGAGCAGTACTTC.

This chain joins TRBV6-1 and TRBJ2-3; TRBD2 agrees at 9 bases. The CDR3 sequence is 16 residues long. The junction had 9 bases not matched to a gene; V was cut back by 6 bases and J by 2 bases. Germline lookup yields CDR1 MNHNS and CDR2 SASEGT. The CDR3, as DNA: TGTGCCAGCAGCACTACTAGCGGGCCCCCCACAGATACGCAGTATTTT. It codes for CASSTTSGPPTDTQYF.

This clonotype showed up just a few times. The gene calls are TRBV20-1 and TRBJ2-3; the D is unclear. Germline V lookup: CDR1 DFQATT, CDR2 SNEGSKA (reference sequence). V lost 4 bases and J 9 bases, leaving 14 bases between the germline ends. This CDR3 comprises 12 residues. The CDR3 sequence: CSATGGESTQYF. CDR3 bases: TGCAGTGCTACCGGTGGGGAATCGACGCAGTATTTT.

The chain carries TRBV7-9 and TRBJ2-3; TRBD2 matches 12 bases. The CDR3 loop spans 15 amino acids. Trimming took 5 bases from V and 7 from J; bases not matched to a gene: 7. Looked up from germline, CDR1 is SEHNR and CDR2 is FQNEAQ (reference sequence). The CDR3, as DNA: TGTGCCAGCAGCCCGCTAGCGGGAGGGCCCTATACGCAGTATTTT. It codes for CASSPLAGGPYTQYF.

This clonotype was observed a handful of times. The chain carries TRBV6-5 and TRBJ2-5, with D possibly TRBD2 on 7 matching bases. The germline V and J ends were trimmed by 4 bases and 4 bases, with 16 bases remaining between them. Germline CDR1 and CDR2: MNHEY and SVGAGI. This CDR3 region has 15 residues. The CDR3 reads CASSSRGGEVETQYF. The CDR3 nucleotides are TGTGCCAGCAGTTCACGAGGGGGGGAGGTAGAGACCCAGTACTTC.

This clonotype was seen more than once but under ten times. V gene TRBV7-2 combines with J gene TRBJ2-1, with TRBD2 matching over 7 bases. The trim removed 5 bases at V and 5 bases at J, leaving 12 bases unmatched. CDR1 is SGHTA, CDR2 FQGNSA, per germline. The CDR3 loop spans 16 amino acids. CDR3 nucleotide sequence: TGTGCCAGCAGCCGTATAGGCGGGAGACGAGACAATGAGCAGTTCTTC. This encodes CASSRIGGRRDNEQFF.

The chain employs TRBV5-1 and TRBJ2-3, with D perhaps TRBD2 (5 bases). The V gene lost 7 bases and the J gene lost 4 bases, with 19 bases spanning the gap. The germline CDR1 and CDR2 sequences are SGHRS and YFSETQ. The CDR3 totals 15 residues. Here the CDR3 DNA reads TGCGCCAGCTATACCGGATACCTAGCCCCAGATACGCAGTATTTT. Residues: CASYTGYLAPDTQYF.

This clonotype was seen ten or more times. The V call is TRBV5-5, the J call TRBJ2-3; D perhaps matches TRBD2 (5 bases). Germline V lookup: CDR1 SGHKS, CDR2 YYEKEE (reference sequence). The CDR3 contains 14 residues. The V gene lost 0 bases and the J gene lost 2 bases, with 7 bases spanning the gap. The CDR3 here is CASSLAGITDTQYF. CDR3 sequence (DNA): TGTGCCAGCAGCTTGGCGGGGATCACAGATACGCAGTATTTT.

Only a few counts were recorded for this clonotype. V and J are TRBV9 and TRBJ2-1, with 11 positions matching TRBD2. The V gene end was trimmed by 2 bases and the J gene end by 6 bases; junction bases not matched to a gene: 1. The CDR3 runs to 14 residues. CDR1 and CDR2 from the germline V gene are SGDLS and YYNGEE. The CDR3 DNA is TGTGCCAGCAGCGTTAGCGGGGGGGGCAATGAGCAGTTCTTC. Protein sequence: CASSVSGGGNEQFF.

The chain employs TRBV9 and TRBJ2-2; 8 bases fit TRBD2. CDR1 is SGDLS and CDR2 is YYNGEE in the germline V gene. The CDR3 extends over 16 amino acids. V lost 3 bases to trimming and J lost 0 bases; unmatched junction nucleotides: 4. The CDR3 reads CASSDTSGANTGELFF. CDR3 coding DNA: TGTGCCAGCAGCGATACTAGCGGAGCGAACACCGGGGAGCTGTTTTTT.

The chain is built from TRBV6-6 and TRBJ2-2, with a weak D call TRBD2 (5 bases). With 6 bases removed from V and 4 bases from J, the gap between germline ends came to 9 bases. Per germline, CDR1 MNHNY and CDR2 SVGAGI (reference sequence). CDR3 length: 13 residues. CDR3 DNA: TGTGCCAGCAGAGATACTAGCACCGGGGAGCTGTTTTTT. Translation: CASRDTSTGELFF.

The chain is built from TRBV15 and TRBJ2-5; D is unclear. This CDR3 is built from 12 residues. Trimming took 0 bases from V and 5 from J, leaving 4 bases between them. The germline CDR1 and CDR2 sequences are LNHNV and YYDKDF (reference sequence). The CDR3 loop is CATSRDKETQYF. CDR3 DNA sequence: TGTGCCACCAGCAGAGATAAGGAGACCCAGTACTTC.

The genes are TRBV20-1 and TRBJ2-7, with 12 positions matching TRBD2. The CDR3 is 13 amino acids. From germline, CDR1 is DFQATT and CDR2 SNEGSKA (reference sequence). V was clipped by 5 bases and J by 6 bases; unmatched bases: 5. The CDR3 nucleotides read TGCAGTGCTCTACGACTAGCGGGAGTCGAGCAGTACTTC. Protein sequence: CSALRLAGVEQYF.

J is TRBJ2-7 and V is TRBV6-5; the D gene is possibly TRBD2 (5 bases). Trimming removed 6 bases at V and 3 bases at J, with 6 bases between. Germline-derived CDR1 and CDR2 are MNHEY and SVGAGI. The CDR3 runs to 11 residues. The CDR3 bases are TGTGCCAGCAGAGACTACTACGAGCAGTACTTC. Amino acids: CASRDYYEQYF.

The chain joins TRBV20-1 to TRBJ2-1; 14 bases align to TRBD2. This CDR3 region has 17 residues. CDR1 is DFQATT and CDR2 is SNEGSKA in the germline V gene (reference sequence). Trimming cost V 0 bases and J 12 bases; bases outside gene matches: 13. The CDR3: CSARDRSGTSGGLGQFF. The CDR3 DNA sequence: TGCAGTGCTAGAGATCGGTCGGGGACTAGCGGGGGTTTGGGGCAGTTCTTC.

A single count supports this clonotype. This chain joins TRBV11-2 and TRBJ2-2, with D possibly matching TRBD2 (6 bases). There are 20 residues in the CDR3. CDR1 and CDR2 from the germline V gene are SGHAT and FQNNGV. The ends were cut back, 4 bases at V and 1 base at J, with 25 bases in the middle. The CDR3 protein is CASSSIARLVKIGNTGELFF. CDR3 coding DNA: TGTGCCAGCAGCTCCATCGCAAGACTAGTTAAAATTGGGAACACCGGGGAGCTGTTTTTT.

The gene calls are TRBV10-3 and TRBJ2-7; D remains ambiguous. Looked up from germline, CDR1 is ENHRY and CDR2 is SYGVKD. The CDR3 is 12 residues long. The V gene lost 2 bases and the J gene lost 3 bases, with 5 bases spanning the gap. CDR3 protein: CAISEVYYEQYF. The CDR3 coding sequence is TGTGCCATCAGTGAGGTCTACTACGAGCAGTACTTC.

CDR3 in DNA: TGCAGTGCAAGCGGGTCTAACAATGAGCAGTTCTTC. The encoded protein is CSASGSNNEQFF. The chain uses TRBV20-1 and TRBJ2-1, with D possibly being TRBD2 (6 bases). The ends were cut back, 6 bases at V and 5 bases at J, with 11 bases in the middle. This CDR3 spans 12 amino acids. The germline CDR1 and CDR2 sequences are DFQATT and SNEGSKA (reference sequence).

This clonotype was detected a few times. The chain employs TRBV12-3 or TRBV12-4 and TRBJ1-2; a weak D match, TRBD1 (6 bases). The CDR3 is 13 residues long. Trimming removed 7 bases from V and 7 bases from J, with 16 bases in between. The DNA of the CDR3 is TGTGCCAGCACCTTGGGGGGGCCGGCTGGCTACACCTTC. Protein: CASTLGGPAGYTF.

The sample holds many counts of this clonotype. In DNA, the CDR3 is TGTGCCAGCAGCTTACAACAGGGAGACGCGCAGTATTTT. This translates into CASSLQQGDAQYF. The V and J genes are TRBV7-3 and TRBJ2-3, with D maybe TRBD1 (6 bases). This CDR3 contains 13 residues. Per germline, CDR1 SGHTA and CDR2 FQGTGA. Trimming shortened V by 2 bases and J by 10 bases, and 13 bases separated the two germline ends.

V usage is TRBV12-3 or TRBV12-4 and J usage is TRBJ2-5, with D hard to call. CDR3 length equals 11 residues. V was clipped by 8 bases and J by 3 bases, with 7 bases between them. The CDR3 sequence is CASGPEETQYF. In nucleotides, the CDR3 is TGTGCCAGCGGACCAGAAGAGACCCAGTACTTC.

The chain recombines TRBV29-1 with TRBJ1-2; 10 bases align to TRBD1. The germline V gene encodes CDR1 SQVTM and CDR2 ANQGSEA. The CDR3 contains 12 residues. The CDR3 nucleotides read TGCACCGCGGGACAGGGGCGCTATGGCTACACCTTC. Translating gives CTAGQGRYGYTF.

Only a few counts were recorded for this clonotype. This CDR3 is CASSYLSGGARNEQFF. The CDR3 bases are TGTGCCAGCAGTTACCTTAGTGGGGGGGCGAGAAATGAGCAGTTCTTC. The chain is built from TRBV6-5 and TRBJ2-1; weak D call: TRBD2 (7 bases). The germline V gene has CDR1 MNHEY and CDR2 SVGAGI. The CDR3 is 16 amino acids. V lost 2 bases and J 7 bases, leaving 18 bases between the germline ends.

The CDR3 sequence is CASSFNWVTGTDTQYF. The CDR3 DNA is TGTGCCAGCAGCTTCAATTGGGTGACAGGCACAGATACGCAGTATTTT. The chain joins TRBV7-9 to TRBJ2-3; TRBD1 might be the D (5 bases). Between the trimmed V and J ends, which lost 3 bases and 1 base, there was a span of 14 bases. CDR3 length equals 16 residues. Germline-derived CDR1 and CDR2 are SEHNR and FQNEAQ (reference sequence).

The chain joins TRBV20-1 to TRBJ2-1; the match to TRBD2 covers 11 bases. With 0 bases clipped from V and 12 bases from J, the junction kept 4 bases outside the gene matches. Germline values: CDR1 DFQATT, CDR2 SNEGSKA (reference sequence). The length of the CDR3 is 13 residues. Here the CDR3 DNA reads TGCAGTGCTAGAGATATAGCGGGGGGGCGGCAGTTCTTC. Amino acid sequence: CSARDIAGGRQFF.

This clonotype was seen only a few times. The chain uses TRBV6-1 and TRBJ2-7; 8 nucleotides line up with TRBD2. The CDR3 is 16 amino acids. Germline loops: CDR1 MNHNS, CDR2 SASEGT. V lost 7 bases and J lost 1; bases outside the gene matches: 12. The CDR3 is CASTLSIAGRSYEQYF. CDR3 nucleotides: TGTGCCAGCACCCTTTCCATAGCGGGGAGGTCCTACGAGCAGTACTTC.

The chain recombines TRBV28 with TRBJ2-7, with no clear D. Germline loops: CDR1 MDHEN, CDR2 SYDVKM. The CDR3 loop spans 14 amino acids. Trimming removed 9 bases from V and 5 bases from J, with 20 bases in between. The CDR3 loop reads CASARSGFPDEQYF. In DNA form, the CDR3 reads TGTGCCAGTGCCCGATCAGGATTCCCGGACGAGCAGTACTTC.

The chain links TRBV6-1 to TRBJ2-7; 9 nucleotides align to TRBD1. Germline V gene lookup returns CDR1 MNHNS and CDR2 SASEGT. This CDR3 is 16 amino acids long. Trimming cost V 6 bases and J 7 bases; bases outside gene matches: 16. In DNA form, the CDR3 reads TGTGCCAGCAGGGACACAGGGGGCAGGACAACGAAGGAGCAGTACTTC. Its protein product is CASRDTGGRTTKEQYF.

The J gene is TRBJ2-1, the V gene TRBV5-1; D gene unclear. The CDR3 extends over 12 amino acids. Per the germline V gene, CDR1 is SGHRS and CDR2 is YFSETQ. V was clipped by 4 bases and J by 9 bases, with 11 bases between them. In DNA, the CDR3 is TGCGCCAGCAGCATCTACAGAGGTGAGCAGTTCTTC. This gives the protein CASSIYRGEQFF.